This TCR beta chain stems from a study of shared clonotypes between healthy human individuals. Assay: immunoSEQ multiplex PCR; the TCRdb copy retains only in-frame clones and omits some. The sample holds some 2.1 million clones, over 85% seen once. CDR3 length: 17 amino acids. Trimming took 0 bases from V and 12 from J; bases not matched to a gene: 18. CDR1 SGHRS and CDR2 YFSETQ come from the germline V gene. This TCR was sampled from a man aged 18 to 29 in good health. Material for sequencing was naive CD4+ T cells sorted from blood. Sample subset: CD45RA+ positively selected. The rearrangement uses TRBV5-1 and TRBJ2-1; 7 nucleotides agree with TRBD1. CDR3 sequence (DNA): TGCGCCAGCAGCTTGGGTTCCGGGACAGTGACAGGGAGAAGGCAGTTCTTC. Amino acid sequence: CASSLGSGTVTGRRQFF.